The TCR beta chain under discussion was sequenced for a study of T cells expressing NK-cell markers. For the study at large: With respect to HCMV, seven of the eight sequenced donors were seropositive, and one was seronegative. Study outcomes and limitations: Dominant NKG2C+ clonotypes in five to seven donors made up about 1.0-8% of CD8+ T cells. These same clonotypes (in a few donors) also led the CD3+CD56-NKG2C+ fraction.

5'RACE template switching with UMIs produced the TCR beta cDNA. Using the 5' RACE reads, TCRdb records one entry per CDR3 protein without DNA. The sample holds about 400,000 distinct CDR3 sequences. Comments on this clonotype: Its antigen remains unknown.

Germline-derived CDR1 and CDR2 are KGHSH and LQKENI. The length of the CDR3 is 15 residues. The TCR originated in a woman aged 50 to 60 in good health. The sequenced sample was blood T cells: a sorted CD56 or NKG2C T cell subset, CD4+ or CD8+ T cells, or bulk PBMC T cells (not recorded which). The rearrangement links TRBV18 to TRBJ1-1; the TCRdb D gene call, TRBD1, has no DNA to confirm it. The CDR3 loop is CASSLDRGRNTEAFF.